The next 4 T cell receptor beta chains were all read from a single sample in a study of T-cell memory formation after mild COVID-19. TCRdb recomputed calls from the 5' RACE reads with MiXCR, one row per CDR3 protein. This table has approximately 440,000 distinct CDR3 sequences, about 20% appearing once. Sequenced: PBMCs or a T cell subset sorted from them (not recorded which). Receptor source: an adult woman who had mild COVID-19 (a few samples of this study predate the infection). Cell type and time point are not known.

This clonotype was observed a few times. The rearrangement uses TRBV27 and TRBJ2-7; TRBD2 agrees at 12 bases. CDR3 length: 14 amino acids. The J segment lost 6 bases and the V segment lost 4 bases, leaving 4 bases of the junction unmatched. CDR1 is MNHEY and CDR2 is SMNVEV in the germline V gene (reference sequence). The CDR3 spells CASSSGTSGLEQYF. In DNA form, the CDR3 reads TGTGCCAGCAGTTCCGGGACTAGCGGGCTCGAGCAGTACTTC.

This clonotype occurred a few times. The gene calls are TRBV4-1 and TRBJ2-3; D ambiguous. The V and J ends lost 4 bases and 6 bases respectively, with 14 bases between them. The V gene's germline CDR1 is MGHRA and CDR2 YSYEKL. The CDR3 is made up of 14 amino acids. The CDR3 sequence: CASSLGFSPDTQYF. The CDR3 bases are TGCGCCAGCAGCCTTGGGTTCTCTCCGGATACGCAGTATTTT.

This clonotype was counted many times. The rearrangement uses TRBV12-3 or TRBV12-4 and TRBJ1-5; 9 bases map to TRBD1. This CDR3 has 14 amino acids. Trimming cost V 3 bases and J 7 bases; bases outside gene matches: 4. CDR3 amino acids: CASSLGQGRQPQHF. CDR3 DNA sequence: TGTGCCAGCAGTTTGGGACAGGGAAGGCAGCCCCAGCATTTT.

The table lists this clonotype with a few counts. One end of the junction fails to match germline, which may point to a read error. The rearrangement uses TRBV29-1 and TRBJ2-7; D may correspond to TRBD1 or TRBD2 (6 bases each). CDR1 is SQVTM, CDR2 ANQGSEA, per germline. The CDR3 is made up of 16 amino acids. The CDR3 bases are TGCAGCGTTGAAGTTTGGAGGGAGACAGGCGGTTTGAACCTAGTCTTC. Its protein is CSVEVWRETGGLNLVF.